One sample yielded the 16 T cell receptor beta chains listed below, sequenced in a study of shared clonotypes between healthy human individuals. Sequenced by immunoSEQ multiplex PCR; TCRdb stores in-frame clones only, minus some. Of about 560,000 clones listed, about 80% are singletons. The sequenced sample was PBMCs. These receptors were collected from a woman in her 40s in good health. Some clones in this sample may be carry-over from other donors' samples.

About this clone: Compared with germline, one end of the junction differs, possibly owing to a read error. The rearrangement uses TRBV7-8 and TRBJ2-5; 15 bases are shared with TRBD2. This CDR3 has 14 amino acids. Germline values: CDR1 SGHVS, CDR2 FQNEAQ. CDR3 sequence reads: CASSGGLAGGSLDF. Here the CDR3 DNA reads TGTGCCAGCAGCGGGGGACTAGCGGGAGGATCACTGGACTTC.

The chain has TRBV10-3 and TRBJ1-2, with D unresolved. V shed 3 bases and J shed 4 bases, with 12 bases lying between them. The germline V gene encodes CDR1 ENHRY and CDR2 SYGVKD. CDR3 size: 14 residues. The CDR3 DNA is TGTGCCATCAGTGAAAGGGTCAGCTCCTATGGCTACACCTTC. Translated, it gives CAISERVSSYGYTF.

The chain joins TRBV30 to TRBJ2-7; 8 bases map to TRBD2. With 6 bases clipped from V and 3 bases from J, the junction kept 7 bases outside the gene matches. Germline V lookup: CDR1 GTSNPN, CDR2 SVGIG (reference sequence). The CDR3 spans 13 residues. CDR3 in DNA: TGTGCCTGTCAAGGAAGCGGGAGCTACGAGCAGTACTTC. Protein sequence: CACQGSGSYEQYF.

This clone was counted a single time. The V gene is TRBV28, the J gene TRBJ2-7, with TRBD1 matching over 10 bases. The germline V gene encodes CDR1 MDHEN and CDR2 SYDVKM. The J segment lost 4 bases and the V segment lost 2 bases, leaving 5 bases of the junction unmatched. The CDR3 loop spans 15 amino acids. The CDR3 coding sequence is TGTGCCAGCAGTTTACCCGACAGGGGGCATTACGAGCAGTACTTC. This encodes CASSLPDRGHYEQYF.

The genes are TRBV2 and TRBJ1-5, with TRBD1 as a possible D gene (6 bases). The ends were cut back, 7 bases at V and 0 bases at J, with 10 bases in the middle. Germline values: CDR1 SNHLY, CDR2 FYNNEI. The CDR3 is 14 residues long. CDR3: CASTGTSSNQPQHF. The CDR3, as DNA: TGTGCCAGCACCGGGACAAGTAGCAATCAGCCCCAGCATTTT.

The chain is built from TRBV11-2 and TRBJ2-7; D is possibly TRBD2 (6 bases). CDR3 length equals 15 residues. Trimming shortened V by 2 bases and J by 1 base, and 12 bases separated the two germline ends. The germline V gene has CDR1 SGHAT and CDR2 FQNNGV. The CDR3 nucleotides read TGTGCCAGCAGCTTACCGGTAGGGAGGTCCTACGAGCAGTACTTC. Amino acids: CASSLPVGRSYEQYF. Looking up the rest from reference TRBV11-2 and TRBJ2-7 gives the full variable domain: EAGVAQSPRYKIIEKRQSVAFWCNPISGHATLYWYQQILGQGPKLLIQFQNNGVVDDSQLPKDRFSAERLKGVDSTLKIQPAKLEDSAVYLCASSLPVGRSYEQYFGPGTRLTVT.

CDR3 loop: CASSPDRPDPVFYEQYF. The CDR3, as DNA: TGTGCCAGCAGCCCGGACAGGCCGGATCCAGTTTTTTACGAGCAGTACTTC. The V gene is TRBV13, the J gene TRBJ2-7; TRBD1 aligns across 7 bases. The CDR3 runs to 17 residues. J was trimmed by 4 bases and V by 5 bases; bases with no gene match: 17. In germline, CDR1 is PRHDT, CDR2 FYEKMQ (reference sequence).

The rearrangement links TRBV10-3 to TRBJ2-1, with D tentatively TRBD2 (5 bases). V was cut by 10 bases and J by 5 bases, with 18 bases left in between. This CDR3 has 14 residues. Looked up from germline, CDR1 is ENHRY and CDR2 is SYGVKD. The CDR3 sequence: CATHAGGTNNEQFF. The CDR3 nucleotides are TGTGCCACCCACGCTGGAGGTACTAACAATGAGCAGTTCTTC.

This chain uses TRBV21-1 with TRBJ2-3; TRBD2 is the table's D call and was not checked against the DNA. TRBV21-1 is a pseudogene locus. This CDR3 contains 15 residues. CDR3 coding DNA: TGTGCCAGCAGCAAAGGTGGAGTTATCCCAGATACGCAGTATTTT. Residues: CASSKGGVIPDTQYF.

This chain joins TRBV9 and TRBJ2-1, with 8 positions matching TRBD2. The CDR3 has 19 amino acids. CDR1 is SGDLS and CDR2 is YYNGEE in the germline V gene. V was clipped by 0 bases and J by 3 bases; unmatched bases: 14. As DNA, the CDR3 is TGTGCCAGCAGCGTAGTTGGGACACCCCTGACTAGCGTCTACAATGAGCAGTTCTTC. As protein: CASSVVGTPLTSVYNEQFF. Combining the CDR3 with reference TRBV9 and TRBJ2-1 gives the whole variable domain DSGVTQTPKHLITATGQRVTLRCSPRSGDLSVYWYQQSLDQGLQFLIQYYNGEERAKGNILERFSAQQFPDLHSELNLSSLELGDSALYFCASSVVGTPLTSVYNEQFFGPGTRLTVL.

V usage is TRBV11-1 and J usage is TRBJ2-7; TRBD1 aligns across 8 bases. Germline V gene data show CDR1 as SGHAT and CDR2 as FQDESV (reference sequence). This CDR3 comprises 14 residues. Trimming removed 1 base from V and 4 bases from J; junction bases left unmatched: 3. The CDR3 sequence is CASSLGQGPYEQYF. The CDR3 region has the DNA TGTGCCAGCAGCTTAGGACAGGGGCCTTACGAGCAGTACTTC.

CDR3 nucleotides: TGTGCCAGCAGTTTTCGTCGCTACGAGCAGTACTTC. Its translation is CASSFRRYEQYF. The chain employs TRBV28 and TRBJ2-5; D remains unclear. Near its end, the DNA agrees better with TRBJ2-7, so the J call may be wrong. CDR1 is MDHEN, CDR2 SYDVKM, per germline. This CDR3 region has 12 residues.

The CDR3 loop reads CASSQDRWATIQETQYF. CDR3 DNA sequence: TGCGCCAGCAGCCAAGATCGATGGGCAACAATACAAGAGACCCAGTACTTC. The V and J genes are TRBV4-1 and TRBJ2-5, with D unresolved. This CDR3 has 17 residues. V lost 0 bases, J lost 2 bases, and 16 bases lay in between. CDR1 is MGHRA and CDR2 is YSYEKL in the germline V gene.

This clone turned up a few times. The chain joins TRBV29-1 to TRBJ1-1, with D maybe TRBD1 (6 bases). The CDR3 is made up of 14 amino acids. V was trimmed by 4 bases and J by 0 bases, leaving 12 bases between them. Looked up from germline, CDR1 is SQVTM and CDR2 is ANQGSEA. The CDR3 loop is CSVVRGTMNTEAFF. DNA of the CDR3: TGCAGCGTTGTGAGGGGGACCATGAACACTGAAGCTTTCTTT.

V usage is TRBV18 and J usage is TRBJ2-3, with TRBD2 matching over 7 bases. V shed 1 base and J 4 bases; nucleotides not matched to a gene: 2. Germline values: CDR1 KGHSH, CDR2 LQKENI. The CDR3 loop spans 14 amino acids. CDR3 in amino acids: CASSPRAGADTQYF. For the CDR3, the DNA is TGTGCCAGCTCACCACGGGCGGGAGCAGATACGCAGTATTTT.

On this clone itself: The sample has other DNA sequences that encode this CDR3 too. The V gene is TRBV18, the J gene TRBJ2-1, with 8 positions matching TRBD2. The CDR3 has 15 amino acids. J lost 4 bases, V lost 1 base, and 3 bases had no gene match. Germline CDR1 KGHSH, CDR2 LQKENI. The CDR3, as DNA: TGTGCCAGCTCACCACTCGCGGGGGGTTACAATGAGCAGTTCTTC. This translates into CASSPLAGGYNEQFF.